The sequence of this TCR beta chain was determined in a study of T-cell reconstitution after alpha-beta-depleted transplantation in children. Molecular barcoding with unique molecular identifiers was used for the TCRbeta library. TCRdb used MiXCR to reprocess the PCR reads, holding one entry per CDR3 protein. This sample carries some 530,000 distinct CDR3 sequences, under 15% of them seen once, and the ten largest clones take around 6%. The germline V and J ends were trimmed by 2 bases and 3 bases, with 7 bases remaining between them. CDR3 length: 14 residues. This clonotype came up many times. This sequence was found in a human donor who donated a stem cell graft to a child with combined immunodeficiency. The source was PBMCs from the stem cell graft donor, collected from the stem cell graft. V usage is TRBV12-3 or TRBV12-4 and J usage is TRBJ2-2; a possible D gene is TRBD1 (5 bases). CDR3 residues: CASSLSGYTGELFF. CDR3 in DNA: TGTGCCAGCAGTTTATCAGGGTACACCGGGGAGCTGTTTTTT.